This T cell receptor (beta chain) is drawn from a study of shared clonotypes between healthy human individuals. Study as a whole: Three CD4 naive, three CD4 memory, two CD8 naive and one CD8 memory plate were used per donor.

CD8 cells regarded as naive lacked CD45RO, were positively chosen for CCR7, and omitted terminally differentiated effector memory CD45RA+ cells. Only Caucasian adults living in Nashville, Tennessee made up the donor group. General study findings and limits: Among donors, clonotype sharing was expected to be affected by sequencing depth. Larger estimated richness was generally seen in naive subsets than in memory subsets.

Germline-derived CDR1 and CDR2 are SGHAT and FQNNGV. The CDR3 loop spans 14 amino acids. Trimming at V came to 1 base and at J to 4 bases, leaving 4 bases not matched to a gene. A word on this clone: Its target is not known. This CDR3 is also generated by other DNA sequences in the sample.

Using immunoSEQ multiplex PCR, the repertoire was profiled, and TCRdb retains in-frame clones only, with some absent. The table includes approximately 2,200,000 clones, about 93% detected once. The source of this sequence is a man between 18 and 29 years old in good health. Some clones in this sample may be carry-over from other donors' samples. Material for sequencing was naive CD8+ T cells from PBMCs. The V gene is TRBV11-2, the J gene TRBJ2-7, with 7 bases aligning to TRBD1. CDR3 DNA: TGTGCCAGCAGCTTAGGACAGGGTTTTTACGAGCAGTACTTC. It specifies CASSLGQGFYEQYF.